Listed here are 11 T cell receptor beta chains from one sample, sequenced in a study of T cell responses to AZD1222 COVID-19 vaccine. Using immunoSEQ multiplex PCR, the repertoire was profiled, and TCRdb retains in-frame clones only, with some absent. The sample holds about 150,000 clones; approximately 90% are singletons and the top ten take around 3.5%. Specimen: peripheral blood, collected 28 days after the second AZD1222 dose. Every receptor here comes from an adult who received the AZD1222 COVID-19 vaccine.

The CDR3 loop reads CASSLSGTSTDTQYF. CDR3 DNA sequence: TGTGCCAGCAGCCTTAGCGGAACAAGCACAGATACGCAGTATTTT. The J gene is TRBJ2-3, the V gene TRBV7-7; perhaps TRBD2 as D (6 bases). The CDR3 has 15 residues. V was pared by 5 bases and J by 0 bases, with 12 bases between. Germline V gene lookup returns CDR1 SSHAT and CDR2 FNYEAQ (reference sequence).

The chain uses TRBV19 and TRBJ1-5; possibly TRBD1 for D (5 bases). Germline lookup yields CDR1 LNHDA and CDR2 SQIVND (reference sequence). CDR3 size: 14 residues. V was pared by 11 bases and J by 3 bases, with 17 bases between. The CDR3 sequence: CASRWGSTNQPQHF. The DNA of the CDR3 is TGTGCCTCCAGGTGGGGGTCAACCAATCAGCCCCAGCATTTT.

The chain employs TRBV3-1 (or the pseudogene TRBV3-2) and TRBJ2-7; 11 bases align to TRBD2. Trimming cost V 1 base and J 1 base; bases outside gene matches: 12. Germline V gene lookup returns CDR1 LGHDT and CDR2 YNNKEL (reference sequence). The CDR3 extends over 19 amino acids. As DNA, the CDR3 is TGTGCCAGCAGCCAAGGGGCGGGTCTAGCGGGAGGAGGTTCCTACGAGCAGTACTTC. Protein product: CASSQGAGLAGGGSYEQYF.

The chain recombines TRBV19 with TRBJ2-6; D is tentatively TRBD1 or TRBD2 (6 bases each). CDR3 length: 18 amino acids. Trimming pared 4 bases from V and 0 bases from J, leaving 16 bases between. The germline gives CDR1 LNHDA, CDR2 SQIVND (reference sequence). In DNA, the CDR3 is TGTGCCAGTAGTACCACCCGGGGGCCGAGCTCTGGGGCCAACGTCCTGACTTTC. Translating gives CASSTTRGPSSGANVLTF.

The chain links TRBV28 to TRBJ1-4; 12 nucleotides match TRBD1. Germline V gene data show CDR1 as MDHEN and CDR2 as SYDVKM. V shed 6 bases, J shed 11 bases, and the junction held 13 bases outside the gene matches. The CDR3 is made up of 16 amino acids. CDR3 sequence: CASSYPGTGGRRKLFF. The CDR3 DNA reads TGTGCCAGCAGCTATCCCGGGACAGGGGGCCGTCGGAAACTGTTTTTT.

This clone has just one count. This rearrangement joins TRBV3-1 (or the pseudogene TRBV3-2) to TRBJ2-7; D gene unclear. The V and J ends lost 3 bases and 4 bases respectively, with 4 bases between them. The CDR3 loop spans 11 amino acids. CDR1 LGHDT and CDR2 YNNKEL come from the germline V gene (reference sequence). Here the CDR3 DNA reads TGTGCCAGCAGCCAGGCTTACGAGCAGTACTTC. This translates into CASSQAYEQYF.

The CDR3 DNA sequence: TGTGCCACCAGCAGAGAGTTAAGACAGCTAGCCTACGAGCAGTACTTC. It specifies CATSRELRQLAYEQYF. The chain links TRBV15 to TRBJ2-7; D perhaps matches TRBD1 (5 bases). This CDR3 spans 16 amino acids. Trimming left V 0 bases short and J 2 bases short, with 14 bases between. Per the germline V gene, CDR1 is LNHNV and CDR2 is YYDKDF (reference sequence).

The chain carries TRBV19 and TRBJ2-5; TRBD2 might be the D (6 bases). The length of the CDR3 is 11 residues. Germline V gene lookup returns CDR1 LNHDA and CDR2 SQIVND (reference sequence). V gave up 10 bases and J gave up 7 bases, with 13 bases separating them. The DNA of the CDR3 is TGTGCCACCAGGACCGGGGGGACCCAGTACTTC. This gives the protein CATRTGGTQYF. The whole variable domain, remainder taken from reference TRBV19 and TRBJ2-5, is DGGITQSPKYLFRKEGQNVTLSCEQNLNHDAMYWYRQDPGQGLRLIYYSQIVNDFQKGDIAEGYSVSREKKESFPLTVTSAQKNPTAFYLCATRTGGTQYFGPGTRLLVL.

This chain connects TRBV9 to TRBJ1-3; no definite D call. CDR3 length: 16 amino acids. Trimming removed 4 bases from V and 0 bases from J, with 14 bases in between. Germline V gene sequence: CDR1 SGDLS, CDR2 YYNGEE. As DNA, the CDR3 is TGTGCCAGCAGCAAGGTGCCGATGAGCTCTGGAAACACCATATATTTT. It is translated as CASSKVPMSSGNTIYF.

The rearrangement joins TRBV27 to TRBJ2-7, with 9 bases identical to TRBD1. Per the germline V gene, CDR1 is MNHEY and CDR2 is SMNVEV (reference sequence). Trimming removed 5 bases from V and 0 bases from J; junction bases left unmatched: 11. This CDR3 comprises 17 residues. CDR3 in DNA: TGTGCCAGCAGTCCCCAAGGGACAGGGAGTTCCTCCTACGAGCAGTACTTC. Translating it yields CASSPQGTGSSSYEQYF.

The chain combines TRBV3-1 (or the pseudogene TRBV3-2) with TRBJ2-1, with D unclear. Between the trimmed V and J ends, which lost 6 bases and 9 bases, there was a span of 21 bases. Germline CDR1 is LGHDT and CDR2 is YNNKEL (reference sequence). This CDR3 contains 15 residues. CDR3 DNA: TGTGCCAGCAGTTCAGTAGGCCTAAACCTGGGTGAGCAGTTCTTC. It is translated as CASSSVGLNLGEQFF.